This T cell receptor (beta chain) was observed in a study of shared clonotypes between healthy human individuals. Overall study context: CD8 memory received one plate per donor, CD8 naive two, CD4 memory three and CD4 naive three.

About this clone: The antigen is unknown.

Germline V gene data show CDR1 as SEHNR and CDR2 as FQNEAQ (reference sequence). The CDR3 covers 15 residues. The V and J ends lost 1 base and 14 bases, in that order; junction bases with no gene match: 15. Sequencing was performed with immunoSEQ multiplex PCR; in TCRdb, only in-frame clones are kept and a portion is missing. The sample shows about 380,000 clones, just over 95% of them seen only once. Findings of the study overall: All-four-donor shared clonotypes had higher generation probabilities than non-shared clonotypes did.

The chain carries TRBV7-9 and TRBJ2-3; TRBD2 agrees at 7 bases. The receptor was isolated from a man aged 25-45 years in good health. Specimen: memory CD8+ T cells sorted from blood. Stated subset: CD45RO+ cells pooled with CCR7-negative TemRA cells. The DNA for the CDR3 is TGTGCCAGCAGCTTAGGAGCGGCGGGAGTGTTGGGTGGGTATTTT. It codes for CASSLGAAGVLGGYF.